This T cell receptor (beta chain) was sequenced in a study of shared clonotypes between healthy human individuals. Study-level points and caveats: Larger estimated richness was generally recorded for naive subsets relative to memory subsets.

The V gene's germline CDR1 is SGHNT and CDR2 YENEEA. The length of the CDR3 is 16 residues. The V and J ends lost 2 bases and 2 bases, in that order; junction bases with no gene match: 2. With regard to this clone: Its target is not known.

Generated by immunoSEQ multiplex PCR, the TCRdb table keeps only in-frame clones and is missing some. This repertoire shows about 2.4 million clones, 90% to 95% found once; its top ten account for more than 0.12%. The chain combines TRBV11-3 with TRBJ2-2; 10 bases are a match to TRBD2. This clonotype originated in a man younger than 35 in good health. Sequenced input: naive CD4+ T cells sorted from blood. This sample's subset: CD45RA+ positively selected. CDR3 nucleotide sequence: TGTGCCAGCAGCTTACTAGCGGGGGATAACACCGGGGAGCTGTTTTTT. Amino acids: CASSLLAGDNTGELFF.